Listed below are T cell receptor beta chains from one sample, sequenced in a study of T cell responses to AZD1222 COVID-19 vaccine. The data were produced by immunoSEQ multiplex PCR, yet TCRdb's version contains in-frame clones alone and is incomplete. The sample has 75,000 to 85,000 clones, about 74% seen once. The material sequenced was peripheral blood, taken 28 days after the second dose of the MenACWY control vaccine. Every receptor here comes from an adult who received the MenACWY meningococcal vaccine as a control. CDR3s include the opening cysteine and the closing phenylalanine or tryptophan.

TRBV19	CASSLTTGGYQPQHF
TRBV30	CAWSPRDGELFF
TRBV3-1/TRBV3-2	CASSRGTSGSLNTGELFF
TRBV2	CASSEAQSYNEQFF
TRBV4-1	CASSQAAGGDIYGYTF
TRBV27	CASSTLGKTDTQYF
TRBV30	CAWSRGRETQYF
TRBV6-5	CASSLDRVENSPLHF
TRBV30	CACGMTVNSPLHF
TRBV6-2/TRBV6-3	CASSDQTGGLGTEAFF
TRBV28	CASSHRGIGNTEAFF
TRBV3-1/TRBV3-2	CASSPDRVAGELFF
TRBV2	CASRIPVGDTQYF
TRBV19	CASSSRGWGAGEQYF
TRBV21-1	CVTGGAASGYTF
TRBV3-1/TRBV3-2	CASSQGTPLGNEQFF
TRBV3-1/TRBV3-2	CASSQGPLGQTQYF
TRBV5-1	CASSLDSYTEAFF
TRBV5-1	CASSWDSSKAFF
TRBV12-3/TRBV12-4	CASSLSSSGRQFF
TRBV5-4	CASSPGATADTQYF
TRBV28	CASTPSLASNEQFF
TRBV16	CASSLQATSTDTQYF
TRBV6-5	CASKRGQGSSYEQYF
TRBV7-2	CASSLVGDPQETQYF
TRBV5-1	CASSLGAGNEQFF
TRBV4-1	CASSPGGGPYEQYF
TRBV18	CASSIRENTEAFF
TRBV6-9	CASSKGQENTEAFF
TRBV2	CASSEHVGPYGYTF
TRBV28	CASSLMEGNQPQHF
TRBV6-6	CASRPTGAGELFF
TRBV2	CASSVKLNYGYTF
TRBV12-3/TRBV12-4	CASSFSRQPQHF
TRBV28	CARSRTAGGANVLTF
TRBV7-6	CASSPLARNTEAFF
TRBV7-5	CARGRMNTEAFF